This paragraph covers one TCR beta chain sequence. V lost 6 bases to trimming and J lost 8 bases, with 8 bases between them. The germline V gene has CDR1 MNHEY and CDR2 SMNVEV (reference sequence). This CDR3 region has 11 residues. The sample originates from a study of blood T cell repertoires in COVID-19. The authors' processing: Estimation of nucleated cell counts relied on the amplification of reference gene primers. Using immunoSEQ multiplex PCR, the repertoire was profiled, and TCRdb retains in-frame clones only, with some absent. Clonal size and the V and J genes are those of that table, whereas D and trimming came from the DNA. The table includes 250,000 or so clones, 80% to 90% detected once. Participant reports of clinical history set cohort assignment.

The chain combines TRBV27 with TRBJ2-1; D is perhaps TRBD1 (5 bases). Source material: PBMCs or T cells enriched from blood (not recorded which). This sequence was found in a woman aged 25 to 39 with acute COVID-19. The CDR3 region has the DNA TGTGCCAGCAGCCAAGGGGATGAGCAGTTCTTC. Its protein is CASSQGDEQFF.